The subject of this entry is one T cell receptor beta chain. This record belongs to a study of blood T cell repertoires in COVID-19. CDR3 length: 14 residues. Germline CDR1 and CDR2: SGHTA and FQGTGA. Trimming at V came to 5 bases and at J to 2 bases, leaving 5 bases not matched to a gene. Cohort placement rested on clinical history that participants reported themselves. Authors' analysis steps: Researchers report that nucleated cell counts were estimated from reference gene primer amplification. Only in-frame clones appear in the TCRdb table, and some are missing; sequencing was by immunoSEQ multiplex PCR. V, J and clone size reflect that table, while D and trimming were determined from the DNA. The repertoire has approximately 330,000 clones, 80% to 90% of them found once; the top ten carry 3.5% to 4.5%.

The chain combines TRBV7-3 with TRBJ1-1; 7 bases fit TRBD1. The specimen sequenced was PBMCs or T cells enriched from blood (not recorded which). This TCR derives from a middle-aged woman with acute COVID-19. The CDR3: CASSAGTVNTEAFF. In DNA form, the CDR3 reads TGTGCCAGCAGCGCCGGGACAGTCAACACTGAAGCTTTCTTT.